Below are 5 T cell receptor beta chains sequenced from a single sample in a study of blood T cell repertoires in COVID-19. Clones were sequenced by immunoSEQ multiplex PCR, and TCRdb holds only the in-frame ones, with some missing. The sample holds fewer than 250,000 clones, 70% to 90% seen once. Sequencing was done on a sample of peripheral blood. The origin of the receptors is a woman of 80 years or more with acute or convalescent COVID-19.

The chain carries TRBV11-1 and TRBJ2-3; 8 bases line up with TRBD1. CDR3 length equals 16 residues. Germline V gives CDR1 SGHAT, CDR2 FQDESV (reference sequence). V lost 5 bases, J lost 4 bases, and 11 bases stayed unmatched. The chain's CDR3 is CASSRRDRSFADTQYF. CDR3 nucleotides: TGTGCCAGCAGCCGCCGGGACAGGAGTTTTGCAGATACGCAGTATTTT. Variable domain in full (rest from reference TRBV11-1 and TRBJ2-3): EAEVAQSPRYKITEKSQAVAFWCDPISGHATLYWYRQILGQGPELLVQFQDESVVDDSQLPKDRFSAERLKGVDSTLKIQPAELGDSAMYLCASSRRDRSFADTQYFGPGTRLTVL.

The CDR3 protein is CASSHRGPDTQYF. As DNA, the CDR3 is TGTGCCAGCAGTCACAGGGGTCCAGATACGCAGTATTTT. The V and J genes are TRBV6-5 and TRBJ2-3; 7 positions agree with TRBD1. The germline V gene has CDR1 MNHEY and CDR2 SVGAGI. The CDR3 has 13 amino acids. The junction had 3 bases not matched to a gene; V was cut back by 5 bases and J by 4 bases.

The chain links TRBV25-1 to TRBJ1-2, with D hard to call. This CDR3 has 14 residues. Germline V gene lookup returns CDR1 MGHDK and CDR2 SYGVNS. The V and J ends lost 2 bases and 0 bases respectively, with 7 bases between them. The CDR3 coding sequence is TGTGCCAGCAGTGAAACGGGAGCTAACTATGGCTACACCTTC. It encodes CASSETGANYGYTF.

This clone is a singleton in its sample. The CDR3 region has the DNA TGTGCCAGTACCCCTTTCGGGACACCCAGGAGGAACACTGAAGCTTTCTTT. This sequence encodes CASTPFGTPRRNTEAFF. The V call is TRBV19, the J call TRBJ1-1, with D maybe TRBD1 (6 bases). The germline CDR1 and CDR2 sequences are LNHDA and SQIVND (reference sequence). Trimming took off 7 bases at V and 1 base at J, with 22 bases between the two ends. The length of the CDR3 is 17 residues.

The gene calls are TRBV6-2 or TRBV6-3 and TRBJ2-7, with 7 bases aligning to TRBD2. Germline V gene sequence: CDR1 MNHEY, CDR2 SVGEGT. Trimming removed 5 bases from V and 5 bases from J; junction bases left unmatched: 12. The CDR3 sequence is 15 residues long. CDR3 in DNA: TGTGCCAGCAGTCTCCATGCGGGGACTATGAACGAGCAGTACTTC. This encodes CASSLHAGTMNEQYF.